These T cell receptor beta chains were read from a single sample in a study of radiation and T cells in renal cell carcinoma. Assay: immunoSEQ multiplex PCR; the TCRdb copy retains only in-frame clones and omits some. The table includes 100,000 to 150,000 clones, about four fifths detected once. The material sequenced was blood, taken from a patient whose treatment included radiotherapy and nephrectomy. These receptors came from a man aged 45-60 years with renal cell carcinoma. CDR3s include the opening cysteine and the closing phenylalanine or tryptophan. A D gene is named only where the DNA matches it firmly. Clone sizes are given selectively: once, few, many, or a class where the clone is expanded.

>TRBJ1-1|few|TRBD1|TRBV11-1
TGTGCCAGCAGCTTCAGGGGGCGAAACGAAGCTTTCTTT
CASSFRGRNEAFF
>TRBJ1-1|-|TRBD1|TRBV7-2
TGTGCCAGCAGCTTAGCTTTGGCAGGGGGCCGGAACACTGAAGCTTTCTTT
CASSLALAGGRNTEAFF
>TRBJ1-1|-|-|TRBV9
TGTGCCAGCAGCCCTAAAAGTCTCGGGACTGAAGCTTTCTTT
CASSPKSLGTEAFF
>TRBJ2-3|-|-|TRBV5-1
TGCGCCAGCAGCTTGGGAGCAGCGTTATACACAGATACGCAGTATTTT
CASSLGAALYTDTQYF
>TRBJ2-1|-|TRBD2|TRBV5-1
TGCGCCAGCAGCCAAGCGACTAGCGGGAGCAATGAGCAGTTCTTC
CASSQATSGSNEQFF
>TRBJ1-2|-|-|TRBV28
TGTGCCAGCAGTTTATATGCGGCTAACTATGGCTACACCTTC
CASSLYAANYGYTF
>TRBJ2-1|-|TRBD1|TRBV5-1
TGCGCCAGCAGCTTGGTATCCCCGGGACAGGGCTACAATGAGCAGTTCTTC
CASSLVSPGQGYNEQFF
>TRBJ2-2|-|-|TRBV5-4
TGTGCCAGCAGCTTGTTTCTGGACGGCAGCACCGGGGAGCTGTTTTTT
CASSLFLDGSTGELFF
>TRBJ2-3|-|-|TRBV7-9
TGTGCCAGCAGCTTAGAATCAGGGTGGGATACGCAGTATTTT
CASSLESGWDTQYF
>TRBJ1-2|once|TRBD1|TRBV19
TGTGCCAGTACCCCAACAGGGGCCACTAACTATGGCTACACCTTC
CASTPTGATNYGYTF
>TRBJ2-5|-|-|TRBV7-3
TGTGCCAGCAGCTTATACGGCAGAACCTTGACTTCCCAAGAGACCCAGTACTTC
CASSLYGRTLTSQETQYF
>TRBJ2-1|-|-|TRBV2
TGTGCCAGCAGTTTCGACAGTTCCTACAATGAGCAGTTCTTC
CASSFDSSYNEQFF
>TRBJ2-2|-|-|TRBV13
TGTGCCAGCAGCTTTTTGGCTAGCTGGGACACCGGGGAGCTGTTTTTT
CASSFLASWDTGELFF
>TRBJ2-7|-|TRBD2|TRBV7-9
TGTGCCAGCAGCTTCGGGACTAGCGTGTACGAGCAGTACTTC
CASSFGTSVYEQYF
>TRBJ1-3|once|-|TRBV4-1
TGCGCCAGCAGTTGGTGGGAATCCAACTCTGGAAACACCATATATTTT
CASSWWESNSGNTIYF
>TRBJ2-2|-|-|TRBV18
TGTGCCAGCTCACCACGGTCCGGGGGCAGGGACACCGGGGAGCTGTTTTTT
CASSPRSGGRDTGELFF
>TRBJ1-2|-|-|TRBV21-1
TGTGCCAGCAGCAAGTTTAAGGGGGCAAGAAGGGACTATGGCTACACCTTC
CASSKFKGARRDYGYTF